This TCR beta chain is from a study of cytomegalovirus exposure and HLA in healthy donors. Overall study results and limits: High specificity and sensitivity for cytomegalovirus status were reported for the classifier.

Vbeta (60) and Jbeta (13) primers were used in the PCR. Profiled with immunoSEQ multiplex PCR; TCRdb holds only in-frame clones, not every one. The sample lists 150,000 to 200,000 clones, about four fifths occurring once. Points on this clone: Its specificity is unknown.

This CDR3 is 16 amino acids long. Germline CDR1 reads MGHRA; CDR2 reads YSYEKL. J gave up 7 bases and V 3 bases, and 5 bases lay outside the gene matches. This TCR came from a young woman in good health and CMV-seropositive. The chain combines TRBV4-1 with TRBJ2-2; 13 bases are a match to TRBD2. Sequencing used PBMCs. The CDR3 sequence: CASSQAGTSGVGELFF. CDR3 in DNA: TGCGCCAGCAGCCAGGCCGGGACTAGCGGGGTCGGGGAGCTGTTTTTT.